The source of this T cell receptor (beta chain) is a study of T cell changes during pregnancy in multiple sclerosis. V gave up 8 bases and J gave up 6 bases, with 14 bases separating them. The germline V gene encodes CDR1 MNHNS and CDR2 SASEGT. The CDR3 runs to 13 residues. Sequencing used immunoSEQ multiplex PCR; TCRdb keeps in-frame clones, though not all of them. The data contain 85,000 to 130,000 clones, just over 90% of them singletons. Here the sequenced sample was peripheral blood, taken in the second trimester of pregnancy. The genes are TRBV6-1 and TRBJ2-1; D is perhaps TRBD2 (5 bases). The source of this sequence is a female donor with multiple sclerosis, enrolled in a pregnancy study. The CDR3 DNA reads TGTGCCAGCGATCGGGGAAATATCAATGAGCAGTTCTTC. It yields the protein CASDRGNINEQFF.